The 5 T cell receptor beta chains below come from one sample, sequenced in a study of T-cell memory formation after mild COVID-19. TCRdb re-called the 5' RACE reads through MiXCR, storing one row per CDR3 protein. The sample contains approximately 570,000 distinct CDR3 sequences, over 15% of which appear only once. The sequenced sample consisted of PBMCs or a T cell subset sorted from them (not recorded which). The receptors shown here come from an adult woman who had mild COVID-19 (a few samples of this study predate the infection). Cell type and time point are not known.

The V gene is TRBV7-2, the J gene TRBJ2-1; D gene unclear. Germline V gene lookup returns CDR1 SGHTA and CDR2 FQGNSA. The CDR3 contains 16 residues. V dropped 0 bases and J dropped 0 bases, with 9 bases sitting between them. The CDR3 DNA follows: TGTGCCAGCAGCTTAGCCCTCGGATCCTCCTACAATGAGCAGTTCTTC. It is translated as CASSLALGSSYNEQFF.

This rearrangement joins TRBV14 to TRBJ1-2; unclear D gene. The V gene's germline CDR1 is SGHDN and CDR2 FVKESK. The CDR3 covers 12 residues. Trimming removed 1 base at V and 6 bases at J, with 6 bases between. CDR3 sequence (DNA): TGTGCCAGCAGCCAAGTCAATCATGGCTACACCTTC. Its protein product is CASSQVNHGYTF.

This clonotype was seen a handful of times. The chain combines TRBV20-1 with TRBJ2-1, with TRBD2 matching 9 bases. CDR1 and CDR2 (germline): DFQATT, SNEGSKA (reference sequence). The CDR3 spans 14 residues. V lost 1 base and J lost 10; bases outside the gene matches: 8. The CDR3 sequence is CSARGPLAGFEQFF. CDR3 DNA sequence: TGCAGTGCTAGAGGTCCCCTAGCGGGATTCGAGCAGTTCTTC.

This clonotype has a handful of counts. The gene calls are TRBV6-2 or TRBV6-3 and TRBJ1-5; D unclear. This CDR3 comprises 12 residues. Trimming took 2 bases from V and 8 from J, leaving 7 bases between them. The germline V gene encodes CDR1 MNHEY and CDR2 SVGEGT. DNA for the CDR3: TGTGCCAGCAGTTACCTTTGGGAGCCCCAGCATTTT. Its translation: CASSYLWEPQHF.

This clonotype showed up just a few times. The chain couples TRBV12-3 or TRBV12-4 to TRBJ1-1, with a tentative D call TRBD1 (5 bases). Trimming removed 8 bases at V and 8 bases at J, with 21 bases between. CDR3 size: 14 residues. CDR3 sequence: CASHFQGVQAEAFF. The DNA of the CDR3 is TGTGCCAGCCACTTCCAAGGGGTTCAGGCGGAAGCTTTCTTT.